This TCR beta chain was found in a study of T cells in Graves' hyperthyroidism and ophthalmopathy. This clonotype was counted many times. Researchers barred patients who had uncontrolled infection, other autoimmune disease, pregnancy or lactation. From RNA transcripts, TCR beta CDR3 regions were amplified. HTBI primers were employed in a first-round RT-PCR of the TCR CDR3. Via MiXCR, TCRdb re-called the multiplex PCR reads, giving one row per CDR3 protein. This table holds 250,000 or so distinct CDR3 sequences, around 15% found once. Per germline, CDR1 LNHNV and CDR2 YYDKDF (reference sequence). The ends were cut back, 1 base at V and 4 bases at J, with 10 bases in the middle. The CDR3 length is 15 residues.

Input material: blood. The chain links TRBV15 to TRBJ2-2; D unclear. This receptor was taken from a woman between 45 and 65 years old with Graves' hyperthyroidism that later progressed to Graves' ophthalmopathy. The CDR3 is CATSRGRISTGELFF. CDR3 bases: TGTGCCACCAGCAGAGGCAGGATATCCACCGGGGAGCTGTTTTTT.